This T cell receptor (beta chain) was captured in a study of T cell repertoires in cytomegalovirus infection. The sample holds many counts of this clonotype. In TCRdb, the reads were re-called with MiXCR into one record per CDR3 protein. The data hold around 440,000 distinct CDR3 sequences, with over 9% observed a single time. The receptor was isolated from a human donor in good health (CMV status not recorded). Some clones in this sample may be carry-over from other donors' samples. Sequencing was done on a sample of PBMCs.

In DNA form, the CDR3 reads TGTGCCAGCAGTTCCCTGGGACAGGGAGTCGGGGAGCTGTTTTTT. This gives the protein CASSSLGQGVGELFF. The V call is TRBV28, the J call TRBJ2-2, with 9 bases lining up with TRBD1. The CDR3 sequence is 15 residues long. With V trimmed by 4 bases and J by 7 bases, 7 bases remained unmatched. In germline, CDR1 is MDHEN, CDR2 SYDVKM.